This T cell receptor beta chain stems from a study of control samples from healthy donors and cancer patients. The CDR3 runs to 16 residues. The germline V gene encodes CDR1 LGHNA and CDR2 YSLEER. V lost 8 bases, J lost 3 bases, and 12 bases stayed unmatched. Using immunoSEQ multiplex PCR, the repertoire was profiled, and TCRdb retains in-frame clones only, with some absent. The data contain 120,000 or so clones, about 90% of them singletons. This clone was found a few times. This TCR came from a man aged 18 to 29 in good health. The chain employs TRBV4-3 and TRBJ2-3, with 9 bases identical to TRBD2. Sample: blood. The CDR3 nucleotides read TGCGCCAGCGGACCCCAGAGCGGGAGGTCAACAGATACGCAGTATTTT. It encodes CASGPQSGRSTDTQYF.